One and the same sample provided the 23 T cell receptor beta chains below, sequenced in a study of blood T cell repertoires in COVID-19. Method: immunoSEQ multiplex PCR; TCRdb's copy keeps in-frame clones and lacks some. The table has about 220,000 clones, approximately 81% seen once. Sequencing was done on a sample of peripheral blood. The receptors here all came from a woman older than 75 with acute or convalescent COVID-19.

The rearrangement joins TRBV19 to TRBJ2-7; the D gene is possibly TRBD1 (5 bases). The CDR3 consists of 15 residues. Trimming removed 5 bases from V and 3 bases from J, with 17 bases in between. CDR1 LNHDA and CDR2 SQIVND come from the germline V gene (reference sequence). The CDR3 loop is CASSFGRTPLYEQYF. The CDR3 bases are TGTGCCAGTAGTTTTGGCCGGACACCCCTCTACGAGCAGTACTTC.

The chain employs TRBV6-1 and TRBJ1-5; 7 bases fit TRBD1. The CDR3 extends over 16 amino acids. Germline V gene sequence: CDR1 MNHNS, CDR2 SASEGT. V lost 6 bases and J lost 4; bases outside the gene matches: 12. CDR3 protein: CASRETTGPLNQPQHF. The CDR3 nucleotides read TGTGCCAGCAGAGAAACGACAGGGCCGTTAAATCAGCCCCAGCATTTT.

The V and J genes are TRBV5-4 and TRBJ2-1, with TRBD2 matching over 11 bases. The CDR3 consists of 16 residues. The junction had 7 bases not matched to a gene; V was cut back by 5 bases and J by 3 bases. From germline, CDR1 is SGHNT and CDR2 YYREEE (reference sequence). The CDR3 sequence: CASRPTTSGGYNEQFF. As DNA, the CDR3 is TGTGCCAGCAGGCCGACCACTAGCGGGGGCTACAATGAGCAGTTCTTC.

This clone appeared a single time. The CDR3 region is CASRSFAGAISNQPQHF. The CDR3 DNA is TGTGCCAGCAGGTCCTTTGCGGGCGCGATTAGCAATCAGCCCCAGCATTTT. The chain links TRBV28 to TRBJ1-5; no clear D gene. Trimming stripped 6 bases from V and 0 bases from J, with 18 bases between. From germline, CDR1 is MDHEN and CDR2 SYDVKM. This CDR3 comprises 17 residues.

The chain is built from TRBV7-2 and TRBJ2-5, with a tentative D call TRBD2 (6 bases). Trimming took 3 bases from V and 5 from J, leaving 10 bases between them. CDR1 and CDR2 from the germline V gene are SGHTA and FQGNSA. The CDR3 runs 13 residues. As DNA, the CDR3 is TGTGCCAGCAGCTTGGGGGGAATGGAGACCCAGTACTTC. Its translation is CASSLGGMETQYF.

V gene TRBV10-3 combines with J gene TRBJ2-1, with unresolved D. CDR1 and CDR2 (germline): ENHRY, SYGVKD. V was pared by 2 bases and J by 0 bases, with 8 bases between. The CDR3 loop spans 15 amino acids. In DNA form, the CDR3 reads TGTGCCATCAGTGAGACAAGAAACTCCTACAATGAGCAGTTCTTC. It encodes CAISETRNSYNEQFF.

The chain recombines TRBV9 with TRBJ1-4; 7 nucleotides agree with TRBD1. With 0 bases clipped from V and 1 base from J, the junction kept 3 bases outside the gene matches. Germline assignment: CDR1 SGDLS and CDR2 YYNGEE. CDR3 length: 16 amino acids. The CDR3 DNA reads TGTGCCAGCAGCGTAGACGCAGGGGGAACTAATGAAAAACTGTTTTTT. Protein product: CASSVDAGGTNEKLFF. Full variable domain (rest looked up from reference TRBV9 and TRBJ1-4): DSGVTQTPKHLITATGQRVTLRCSPRSGDLSVYWYQQSLDQGLQFLIQYYNGEERAKGNILERFSAQQFPDLHSELNLSSLELGDSALYFCASSVDAGGTNEKLFFGSGTQLSVL.

This clone has a single count. This chain uses TRBV27 with TRBJ2-6; 8 positions agree with TRBD1. V shed 7 bases and J 4 bases; nucleotides not matched to a gene: 9. Germline CDR1 is MNHEY and CDR2 is SMNVEV (reference sequence). There are 16 residues in the CDR3. The CDR3 region has the DNA TGTGCCAGCAAAGGGCAGGGGGCGGTCGGGGCCAACGTCCTGACTTTC. Protein: CASKGQGAVGANVLTF.

The genes are TRBV28 and TRBJ2-2; TRBD1 matches 8 bases. CDR3 length: 17 amino acids. The germline CDR1 and CDR2 sequences are MDHEN and SYDVKM. The junction had 7 bases not matched to a gene; V was cut back by 4 bases and J by 0 bases. CDR3 DNA sequence: TGTGCCAGCAGTTCGCCCGGACAGGGTCCGAACACCGGGGAGCTGTTTTTT. Translating it yields CASSSPGQGPNTGELFF.

The chain couples TRBV2 to TRBJ2-1; 13 positions match TRBD2. After removal of 5 bases from V and 3 bases from J, the junction contained 1 base not matched to a gene. The CDR3 consists of 15 residues. Germline V lookup: CDR1 SNHLY, CDR2 FYNNEI. In DNA, the CDR3 is TGTGCCAGCAGTTGGACTAGCGGGGGCTACAATGAGCAGTTCTTC. It yields the protein CASSWTSGGYNEQFF.

The chain links TRBV5-1 to TRBJ1-1; 10 bases fit TRBD1. The junction had 6 bases not matched to a gene; V was cut back by 4 bases and J by 0 bases. Germline V gene lookup returns CDR1 SGHRS and CDR2 YFSETQ. This CDR3 spans 16 amino acids. The CDR3 DNA follows: TGCGCCAGCAGCCGACAGGGACAGGGGCTGAACACTGAAGCTTTCTTT. The encoded protein is CASSRQGQGLNTEAFF. Full variable domain (outside the CDR3, taken from reference TRBV5-1 and TRBJ1-1): KAGVTQTPRYLIKTRGQQVTLSCSPISGHRSVSWYQQTPGQGLQFLFEYFSETQRNKGNFPGRFSGRQFSNSRSEMNVSTLELGDSALYLCASSRQGQGLNTEAFFGQGTRLTVV.

This CDR3 is CASSYLRQGDYGYTF. In nucleotides, the CDR3 is TGTGCCAGCAGTTATTTAAGACAGGGAGACTATGGCTACACCTTC. The chain joins TRBV2 to TRBJ1-2; 7 bases align to TRBD1. The germline V gene encodes CDR1 SNHLY and CDR2 FYNNEI. The ends lost 5 bases at V and 3 bases at J; junction bases unmatched: 9. This CDR3 has 15 residues.

The J gene is TRBJ2-3, the V gene TRBV24-1, with D possibly TRBD1 on 5 matching bases. The V end lost 4 bases, the J end lost 6 bases, and 16 bases lay between the germline ends. CDR1 KGHDR and CDR2 SFDVKD come from the germline V gene. The CDR3 totals 15 residues. The CDR3 DNA reads TGTGCCACCAGTGACCTCAGGGTGGCAGGTGATACGCAGTATTTT. Protein: CATSDLRVAGDTQYF.

DNA of the CDR3: TGCGCCAGCAGCCTTGACACAGCTAACACTGAAGCTTTCTTT. It translates to CASSLDTANTEAFF. The chain links TRBV5-1 to TRBJ1-1; the D is unclear. V lost 4 bases, J lost 2 bases, and 12 bases lay in between. Germline CDR1 SGHRS, CDR2 YFSETQ. The CDR3 is 14 residues long.

This rearrangement joins TRBV3-1 (or the pseudogene TRBV3-2) to TRBJ1-6; 7 nucleotides agree with TRBD1. Germline assignment: CDR1 LGHDT and CDR2 YNNKEL (reference sequence). The CDR3 consists of 16 residues. The V and J ends lost 4 bases and 1 base, in that order; junction bases with no gene match: 4. The CDR3 DNA sequence: TGTGCCAGCAGCCCAACCAGGGGGTCCTATAATTCACCCCTCCACTTT. It yields the protein CASSPTRGSYNSPLHF.

The chain recombines TRBV7-2 with TRBJ1-5, with TRBD1 matching 11 bases. CDR3 length: 16 amino acids. With V trimmed by 5 bases and J by 7 bases, 10 bases remained unmatched. Germline V gene lookup returns CDR1 SGHTA and CDR2 FQGNSA. The CDR3 coding sequence is TGTGCCAGCAGCAAAGACGGGACAGGGGGGACACAGCCCCAGCATTTT. This gives the protein CASSKDGTGGTQPQHF.

The J gene is TRBJ1-2, the V gene TRBV19; D is perhaps TRBD1 (6 bases). This CDR3 is 13 amino acids long. V was trimmed by 7 bases and J by 7 bases, leaving 16 bases between them. Germline CDR1 is LNHDA and CDR2 is SQIVND (reference sequence). The CDR3, as DNA: TGTGCCAGTACTAACAGGGATCGGGGTGGCTACACCTTC. This encodes CASTNRDRGGYTF. The full variable domain, with the rest looked up from reference TRBV19 and TRBJ1-2, is DGGITQSPKYLFRKEGQNVTLSCEQNLNHDAMYWYRQDPGQGLRLIYYSQIVNDFQKGDIAEGYSVSREKKESFPLTVTSAQKNPTAFYLCASTNRDRGGYTFGSGTRLTVV.

The V call is TRBV4-1, the J call TRBJ2-7; D may be TRBD2 (5 bases). V lost 2 bases and J 4 bases, leaving 18 bases between the germline ends. This CDR3 region has 16 residues. Germline CDR1 MGHRA, CDR2 YSYEKL. The CDR3 protein is CASSQSPSGWEYEQYF. The DNA for the CDR3 is TGCGCCAGCAGCCAAAGTCCCTCGGGCTGGGAGTACGAGCAGTACTTC.

This rearrangement joins TRBV5-6 to TRBJ1-4; 9 nucleotides match TRBD1. V gave up 4 bases and J gave up 8 bases; unmatched junction bases: 9. The CDR3 has 15 amino acids. Germline V gives CDR1 SGHDT, CDR2 YYEEEE. The CDR3 loop reads CASSLRTDRGEKLFF. The CDR3 DNA reads as TGTGCCAGCAGCCTTCGAACGGACAGGGGCGAAAAACTGTTTTTT. Complete variable domain (other parts from reference TRBV5-6 and TRBJ1-4): DAGVTQSPTHLIKTRGQQVTLRCSPKSGHDTVSWYQQALGQGPQFIFQYYEEEERQRGNFPDRFSGHQFPNYSSELNVNALLLGDSALYLCASSLRTDRGEKLFFGSGTQLSVL.

This clone was seen only a few times. This chain links TRBV5-4 with TRBJ1-2; perhaps TRBD1 as D (5 bases). CDR3 length: 14 residues. The V and J ends lost 0 bases and 2 bases respectively, with 8 bases between them. Per the germline V gene, CDR1 is SGHNT and CDR2 is YYREEE (reference sequence). CDR3 in DNA: TGTGCCAGCAGCTTGGGGGCAGGGAACTATGGCTACACCTTC. As protein: CASSLGAGNYGYTF.

The V call is TRBV28, the J call TRBJ2-5, with a tentative D call TRBD2 (5 bases). Per germline, CDR1 MDHEN and CDR2 SYDVKM. The ends were cut back, 5 bases at V and 4 bases at J, with 17 bases in the middle. There are 15 residues in the CDR3. CDR3: CASSPRTGWAETQYF. For the CDR3, the DNA is TGTGCCAGCAGTCCACGGACGGGGTGGGCAGAGACCCAGTACTTC.

The CDR3 spells CASSLLGEVTEAFF. The CDR3 coding sequence is TGTGCCAGCAGTCTCCTGGGGGAGGTCACTGAAGCTTTCTTT. J is TRBJ1-1 and V is TRBV27, with D perhaps TRBD1 (5 bases). Per germline, CDR1 MNHEY and CDR2 SMNVEV (reference sequence). This CDR3 has 14 amino acids. Trimming pared 5 bases from V and 4 bases from J, leaving 14 bases between.

The chain combines TRBV6-5 with TRBJ2-3; D is uncertain. The length of the CDR3 is 14 residues. Trimming stripped 7 bases from V and 4 bases from J, with 15 bases between. Germline-derived CDR1 and CDR2 are MNHEY and SVGAGI. This CDR3 reads CASMQNLRADTQYF. The CDR3 nucleotides are TGTGCCAGCATGCAGAACCTCCGGGCAGATACGCAGTATTTT.